This entry concerns a single T cell receptor (beta chain). Its antigen is not known. Donation came from healthy HIV-negative adults that had no recent acute infections or vaccinations. In the CD4+ fraction, cells were divided into CD45RA+ naive and CD45RA-negative memory subsets. This entry comes from a study of shared clonotypes between healthy human individuals. Looking at the study overall: Three CD4 naive, three CD4 memory, two CD8 naive and one CD8 memory plate were used per donor. Findings and caveats of the study: Only blood samples were collected, and tissue repertoires likely differ.

This table comes from immunoSEQ multiplex PCR, and its TCRdb copy is limited to in-frame clones, with some not included. Among 740,000 or so clones listed, roughly 72% were seen once. The source of this sequence is a woman between 25 and 40 years old in good health. The sequencing sample was made of memory CD4+ T cells sorted from blood. Subset of the sample: CD45RA-negative fraction.

The CDR3 is CASSVQTEQYF. The DNA for the CDR3 is TGTGCCAGCAGTGTACAGACCGAGCAGTACTTC. The genes are TRBV2 and TRBJ2-7; D uncertain. The CDR3 consists of 11 residues. The V and J ends lost 4 bases and 6 bases respectively, with 7 bases between them. Germline V gene data show CDR1 as SNHLY and CDR2 as FYNNEI.